The rows below give T cell receptor beta chains drawn from one sample of a study of T cell changes during pregnancy in multiple sclerosis. TCRdb keeps only in-frame clones here, not all; method: immunoSEQ multiplex PCR. The sample consists of tens of thousands of clones, about 95% of them appearing once. The material sequenced was peripheral blood, taken in the second trimester of pregnancy. Every receptor here comes from a female donor with multiple sclerosis, enrolled in a pregnancy study. CDR3s leave out the opening cysteine and the closing phenylalanine or tryptophan. D genes are given only for firm matches.

v_gene	d_gene	j_gene	CDR3aa
TRBV19	TRBD2	TRBJ2-7	ASSREPGTSVPYEQY
TRBV27	-	TRBJ2-3	ASSWGGRTADTQY
TRBV7-9	-	TRBJ2-2	ASSKAGGSGGELF
TRBV15	-	TRBJ1-1	ATGRAGVNTEAF
TRBV4-3	-	TRBJ1-1	ASSQGGSTEAF
TRBV6-1	-	TRBJ1-2	ARGGTNYGYT
TRBV18	-	TRBJ2-1	ASSPPPSHWPPGNEQF
TRBV4-1	TRBD1	TRBJ2-7	ASSQAAGGIYEQY
TRBV7-2	-	TRBJ1-1	AARTTNTEAF
TRBV27	-	TRBJ1-1	ASSPQGRNTEAF
TRBV7-9	-	TRBJ2-1	ASSPRVGNGGSGQF
TRBV5-4	TRBD2	TRBJ2-2	ASSFRGAGELF
TRBV19	TRBD1	TRBJ1-1	ASSLGTRGPTEAF
TRBV10-1	-	TRBJ1-1	ATRPARGPSGEAF